One sample yielded the 21 T cell receptor beta chains listed below, sequenced in a study of T cells in women clearing cervical HPV infection. Profiled with immunoSEQ multiplex PCR; TCRdb holds only in-frame clones, not every one. The sample totals approximately 24,000 clones. Source material: blood buffy coat. These receptors all come from a woman between 18 and 70 years old with a cervical HPV16 infection that either progressed to CIN3+ or cleared (not recorded which).

On this clone: Read data end 3 residues before the CDR3 end; the end is taken from the germline J gene. J is TRBJ1-2 and V is TRBV7-3, with D maybe TRBD1 (5 bases). The CDR3 is 15 residues long. Germline V gene lookup returns CDR1 SGHTA and CDR2 FQGTGA. Here the CDR3 reads CASSPSGTSFHDYTF. The CDR3 bases that were read are TGTGCCAGCAGCCCCTCCGGGACTAGTTTCCACGAC.

Comments on this clone: The read comes to an end 3 residues before the CDR3 does, leaving the germline J gene to fill in the end. The V and J genes are TRBV7-9 and TRBJ2-4; D uncertain. The germline CDR1 and CDR2 sequences are SEHNR and FQNEAQ (reference sequence). The CDR3 contains 13 residues. CDR3 DNA (partial): TGTGCCAGCAGCCCAAGGGTCCAAGAGACT. It is translated as CASSPRVQET. The full CDR3 sequence reads CASSPRVQETQYF.

As for this clone: The read gets to within 3 residues of the CDR3 end, and the germline J gene fills in the rest. The gene calls are TRBV27 and TRBJ2-1; perhaps TRBD2 as D (6 bases). Looked up from germline, CDR1 is MNHEY and CDR2 is SMNVEV (reference sequence). The CDR3 length is 15 residues. The ends were cut back, 2 bases at V and 6 bases at J, with 14 bases in the middle. Partial CDR3 DNA: TGTGCCAGCAGTTTAGCGGGACTGAATTCCAATGAG. This sequence encodes CASSLAGLNSNE. The CDR3 as a whole reads CASSLAGLNSNEQFF.

Points on this clone: The read terminates 3 residues ahead of where the CDR3 ends, so the germline J gene completes it. This chain connects TRBV19 to TRBJ2-1; perhaps D is TRBD1 or TRBD2 (5 bases each). The CDR3 is 14 amino acids. The germline V gene encodes CDR1 LNHDA and CDR2 SQIVND (reference sequence). Trimming removed 3 bases at V and 7 bases at J, with 13 bases between. Partial CDR3 DNA: TGTGCCAGTAGTATCGTACAAGAGGGGAATGAG. Residues: CASSIVQEGNE. The entire CDR3 sequence reads CASSIVQEGNEQFF.

As regards this clone: The DNA ends 3 residues before the CDR3 does, and the rest of the CDR3 is filled in from the germline J gene. The chain has TRBV20-1 and TRBJ1-2, with D possibly being TRBD1 (5 bases). This CDR3 has 15 amino acids. The germline gives CDR1 DFQATT, CDR2 SNEGSKA (reference sequence). CDR3 amino acids: CSARPGLRYQETYTF. CDR3 DNA (partial): TGCAGTGCTAGACCGGGACTACGGTACCAAGAGACC.

Note on this clone: The read comes to an end 3 residues before the CDR3 does, leaving the germline J gene to fill in the end. This chain connects TRBV7-8 to TRBJ2-1; 9 positions agree with TRBD2. The germline CDR1 and CDR2 sequences are SGHVS and FQNEAQ. The trim removed 5 bases at V and 0 bases at J, leaving 5 bases unmatched. There are 16 residues in the CDR3. The CDR3: CASSPAGGRSYNEQFF. CDR3 DNA, as far as it was read: TGTGCCAGCAGCCCGGCGGGGGGGCGCTCCTACAATGAG.

As to this clone: The read ends 3 residues early relative to the CDR3; the germline J gene fills the gap. This chain links TRBV7-4 with TRBJ2-3; D may correspond to TRBD1 or TRBD2 (6 bases each). This CDR3 comprises 15 residues. Germline V CDR1 and CDR2: SGHVT, SQSDAQ. The CDR3 DNA, read in part, is TGTGCCAGCAGGGGAGGAGATGGGGGCAGGGAGACG. This gives the protein CASRGGDGGRET. The whole CDR3 reads CASRGGDGGRETQYF.

For this clone: Sequencing ends 3 residues short of the CDR3 end; the germline J gene provides the rest. V and J are TRBV20-1 and TRBJ2-1, with 10 bases identical to TRBD2. The CDR3 has 15 amino acids. In germline, CDR1 is DFQATT, CDR2 SNEGSKA (reference sequence). The trim removed 0 bases at V and 8 bases at J, leaving 7 bases unmatched. The sequenced CDR3 bases are TGCAGTGCTAGAGATCCAGCGGGAGGGCGATATGAG. This encodes CSARDPAGGRYE. The complete CDR3 sequence is CSARDPAGGRYEQFF.

Of note for this clone: Coverage ceases 3 residues before the CDR3 finishes, and the germline J gene fills in the end. V usage is TRBV19 and J usage is TRBJ1-5, with a possible D match to TRBD1 (5 bases). Trimming removed 1 base at V and 5 bases at J, with 9 bases between. Germline V CDR1 and CDR2: LNHDA, SQIVND (reference sequence). The CDR3 spans 14 residues. The sequenced part of the CDR3 DNA is TGTGCCAGTAGTATAGCCCAGGGCTATCAGCCC. Its translation: CASSIAQGYQP. The whole CDR3 sequence is CASSIAQGYQPQHF.

The chain's CDR3 is CASSLGSSGSYDYTF. Incomplete CDR3 DNA: TGTGCCAGCAGCTTAGGGAGTAGCGGGAGCTACGAC. J is TRBJ1-2 and V is TRBV7-9; D remains ambiguous. The CDR3 end is not reached by the read, which stops 3 residues before it; the germline J gene fills it in. Germline lookup yields CDR1 SEHNR and CDR2 FQNEAQ (reference sequence). CDR3 size: 15 residues.

Turning to this clone: With the read ending 3 residues before the CDR3 end, the germline J gene is used to fill in that end. V is TRBV7-8 and J is TRBJ2-2, with TRBD1 matching 9 bases. The CDR3 spans 14 residues. Germline V gene sequence: CDR1 SGHVS, CDR2 FQNEAQ. The CDR3 sequence: CASSQGQGPEKLFF. CDR3 DNA (partial): TGTGCCAGCAGCCAGGGACAGGGACCTGAAAAG.

Turning to this clone: The CDR3 end is not reached by the read, which stops 3 residues before it; the germline J gene fills it in. V gene TRBV11-2 combines with J gene TRBJ2-3; D ambiguous. The CDR3 covers 12 residues. The ends were cut back, 3 bases at V and 7 bases at J, with 8 bases in the middle. Per the germline V gene, CDR1 is SGHAT and CDR2 is FQNNGV. The CDR3 loop reads CASSFFFYTQYF. The covered CDR3 bases are TGTGCCAGCAGCTTTTTTTTCTATACG.

As to this clone: The read ends 3 residues early relative to the CDR3; the germline J gene fills the gap. The chain combines TRBV20-1 with TRBJ1-2; D perhaps matches TRBD1 (5 bases). Germline V gene data show CDR1 as DFQATT and CDR2 as SNEGSKA (reference sequence). V was cut by 5 bases and J by 2 bases, with 12 bases left in between. The CDR3 is 13 amino acids. This chain's CDR3 is CSALRQPNYGYTF. The DNA read from the CDR3 is TGCAGTGCTCTCCGACAGCCGAACTATGGC.

In regard to this clone: Sequencing ends 3 residues short of the CDR3 end; the germline J gene provides the rest. The V call is TRBV29-1, the J call TRBJ2-3; D remains unclear. There are 15 residues in the CDR3. The V gene's germline CDR1 is SQVTM and CDR2 ANQGSEA. CDR3 DNA (partial): TGCAGCGTTGAAGATGCGGTGTGTGCCAATCAGCCG. Amino acids: CSVEDAVCANQP. The whole CDR3 region reads CSVEDAVCANQPQYF.

Regarding this clone: Read coverage stops 3 residues before the CDR3 terminus; the germline J gene supplies the remainder. V gene TRBV2 combines with J gene TRBJ1-2; 7 nucleotides match TRBD1. The CDR3 covers 15 residues. Germline CDR1 reads SNHLY; CDR2 reads FYNNEI. The CDR3 here is CASSVLGQSAYDYTF. The CDR3 bases that were read are TGTGCCAGCAGTGTTTTGGGACAGAGTGCCTACGAC.

CDR3 amino acids: CASSLKDRVPVMLFF. The CDR3 DNA, read in part, is TGTGCCAGCAGCTTAAAGGACAGGGTCCCGGTAATG. The J gene is TRBJ2-2, the V gene TRBV7-9, with 8 bases that match TRBD1. The sequenced fragment ends 3 residues before the CDR3 boundary, so the rest is inferred from the germline J gene. Germline V lookup: CDR1 SEHNR, CDR2 FQNEAQ (reference sequence). The CDR3 is made up of 15 amino acids.

Details on this clone: The CDR3 is cut off 3 residues early in the read; its end comes from the germline J gene. This chain connects TRBV20-1 to TRBJ1-1; D might be TRBD1 (5 bases). The CDR3 is 12 amino acids. In germline, CDR1 is DFQATT, CDR2 SNEGSKA (reference sequence). Trimming removed 3 bases at V and 6 bases at J, with 11 bases between. CDR3 bases read: TGCAGTGCTAGGAAGGGGATCGCTGAA. Translated: CSARKGIAE. The whole CDR3 sequence is CSARKGIAEAFF.

Regarding this clone: From the germline J gene comes the end of the CDR3, since the read stops 3 residues before it. This specimen includes other DNA sequences encoding the same CDR3. The chain joins TRBV19 to TRBJ1-3, with D possibly TRBD1 on 6 matching bases. Germline values: CDR1 LNHDA, CDR2 SQIVND (reference sequence). V lost 3 bases, J lost 2 bases, and 11 bases lay in between. The CDR3 totals 15 residues. The CDR3 sequence: CASSIGDNTGNTIYF. CDR3 bases read: TGTGCCAGTAGTATCGGGGACAACACTGGAAACACC.

As regards this clone: The read ends 3 residues early relative to the CDR3; the germline J gene fills the gap. V gene TRBV6-1 combines with J gene TRBJ2-5, with a possible D match to TRBD2 (5 bases). Germline lookup yields CDR1 MNHNS and CDR2 SASEGT. CDR3 size: 14 residues. Incomplete CDR3 DNA: TGTGCCAGCAGTGAAGAAGACCTCGGACTTACC. Translating gives CASSEEDLGLT. The CDR3 reads in full as CASSEEDLGLTQYF.

As concerns this clone: The DNA ends 3 residues before the CDR3 does, and the rest of the CDR3 is filled in from the germline J gene. The chain carries TRBV5-1 and TRBJ2-1; a possible D gene is TRBD2 (6 bases). There are 15 residues in the CDR3. V was shortened by 1 base and J by 8 bases, with 16 bases between the two germline ends. Germline V gene sequence: CDR1 SGHRS, CDR2 YFSETQ. CDR3 protein: CASSLKASDRDEQFF. The DNA read from the CDR3 is TGCGCCAGCAGCTTGAAGGCTAGCGATAGGGATGAG.

Concerning this clone: The DNA ends 3 residues before the CDR3 does, and the rest of the CDR3 is filled in from the germline J gene. The gene calls are TRBV27 and TRBJ2-7; 10 bases line up with TRBD1. The junction had 8 bases not matched to a gene; V was cut back by 6 bases and J by 3 bases. The germline V gene encodes CDR1 MNHEY and CDR2 SMNVEV (reference sequence). There are 15 residues in the CDR3. CDR3 bases read: TGTGCCAGCAGGCCTTCGGGGACAGGGGTCTACGAG. Protein product: CASRPSGTGVYE. The full CDR3 is CASRPSGTGVYEQYF.